This T cell receptor (beta chain) came from a study of T cell repertoires in ileal Crohn's disease. Measured with immunoSEQ multiplex PCR; TCRdb has only the in-frame clones, and not every one. The table includes some 14,000 clones, around 90% detected once. Material: ileal tissue. The sequence was collected from an adult with Crohn's disease.

The CDR3 DNA reads TGTGCCAGCTCGTTGACAGGAGCCTACGAGCAGTACTTC. It is translated as CASSLTGAYEQYF. V gene TRBV6-1 combines with J gene TRBJ2-7; tentatively, D is TRBD1 (6 bases). The CDR3 loop spans 13 amino acids. The V gene's germline CDR1 is MNHNS and CDR2 SASEGT. The V end lost 8 bases, the J end lost 2 bases, and 13 bases lay between the germline ends.